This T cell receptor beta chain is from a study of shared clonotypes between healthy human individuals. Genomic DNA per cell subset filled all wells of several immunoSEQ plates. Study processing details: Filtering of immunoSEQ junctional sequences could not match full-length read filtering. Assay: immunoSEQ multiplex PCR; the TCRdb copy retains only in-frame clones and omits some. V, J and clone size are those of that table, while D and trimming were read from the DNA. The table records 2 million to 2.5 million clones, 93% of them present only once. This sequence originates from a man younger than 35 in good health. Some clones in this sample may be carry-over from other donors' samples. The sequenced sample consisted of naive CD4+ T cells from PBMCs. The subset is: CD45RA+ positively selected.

The CDR3 bases are TGTGCCAGCAGTAGGGGAGATATAGCCAAAAACATTCAGTACTTC. Residues: CASSRGDIAKNIQYF. V is TRBV6-5 and J is TRBJ2-4, with D possibly called TRBD1 or TRBD2 (5 bases each). Trimming stripped 5 bases from V and 0 bases from J, with 11 bases between. The germline CDR1 and CDR2 sequences are MNHEY and SVGAGI. The CDR3 covers 15 residues.